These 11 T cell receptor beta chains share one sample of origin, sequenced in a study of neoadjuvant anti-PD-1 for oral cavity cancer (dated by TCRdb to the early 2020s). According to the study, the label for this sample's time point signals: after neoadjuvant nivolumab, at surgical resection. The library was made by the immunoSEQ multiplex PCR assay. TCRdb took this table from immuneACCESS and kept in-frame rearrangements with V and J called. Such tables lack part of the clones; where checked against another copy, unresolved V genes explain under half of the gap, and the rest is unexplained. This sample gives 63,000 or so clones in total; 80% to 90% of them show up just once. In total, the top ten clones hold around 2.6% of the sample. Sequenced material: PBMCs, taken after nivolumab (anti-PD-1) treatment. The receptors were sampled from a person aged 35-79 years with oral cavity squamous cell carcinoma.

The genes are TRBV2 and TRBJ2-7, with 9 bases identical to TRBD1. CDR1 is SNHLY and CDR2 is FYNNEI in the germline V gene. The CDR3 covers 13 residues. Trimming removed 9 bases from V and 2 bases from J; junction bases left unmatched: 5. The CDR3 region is CASTGTGTYEQYF. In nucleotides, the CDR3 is TGTGCCAGTACCGGGACAGGGACCTACGAGCAGTACTTC.

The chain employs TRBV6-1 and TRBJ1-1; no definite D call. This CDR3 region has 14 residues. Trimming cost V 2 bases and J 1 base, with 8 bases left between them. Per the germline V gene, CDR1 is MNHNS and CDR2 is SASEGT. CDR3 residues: CASSEWGRNTEAFF. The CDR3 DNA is TGTGCCAGCAGTGAATGGGGTCGGAACACTGAAGCTTTCTTT.

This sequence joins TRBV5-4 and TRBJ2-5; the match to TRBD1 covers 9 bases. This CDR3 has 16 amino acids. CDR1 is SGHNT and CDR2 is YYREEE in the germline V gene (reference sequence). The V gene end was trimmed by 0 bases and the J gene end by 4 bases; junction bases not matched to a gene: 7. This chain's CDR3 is CASSLAPQGAGETQYF. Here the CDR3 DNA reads TGTGCCAGCAGCTTGGCCCCACAGGGGGCCGGAGAGACCCAGTACTTC.

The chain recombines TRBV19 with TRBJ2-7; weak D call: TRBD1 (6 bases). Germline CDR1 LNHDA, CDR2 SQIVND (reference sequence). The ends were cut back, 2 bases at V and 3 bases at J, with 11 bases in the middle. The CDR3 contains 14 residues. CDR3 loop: CASSISGVFYEQYF. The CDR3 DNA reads TGTGCCAGTAGTATATCAGGGGTGTTCTACGAGCAGTACTTC.

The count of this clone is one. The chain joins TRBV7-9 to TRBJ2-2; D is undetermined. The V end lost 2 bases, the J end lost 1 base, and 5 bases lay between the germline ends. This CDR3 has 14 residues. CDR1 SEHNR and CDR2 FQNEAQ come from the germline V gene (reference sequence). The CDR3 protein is CASSLLLNTGELFF. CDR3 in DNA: TGTGCCAGCAGCTTACTATTGAACACCGGGGAGCTGTTTTTT.

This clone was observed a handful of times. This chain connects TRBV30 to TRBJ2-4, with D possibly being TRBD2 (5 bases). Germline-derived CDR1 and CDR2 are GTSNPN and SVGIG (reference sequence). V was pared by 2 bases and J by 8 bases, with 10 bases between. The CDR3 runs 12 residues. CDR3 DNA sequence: TGTGCCTGGAGTTCGGACTCCGACATTCAGTACTTC. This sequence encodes CAWSSDSDIQYF.

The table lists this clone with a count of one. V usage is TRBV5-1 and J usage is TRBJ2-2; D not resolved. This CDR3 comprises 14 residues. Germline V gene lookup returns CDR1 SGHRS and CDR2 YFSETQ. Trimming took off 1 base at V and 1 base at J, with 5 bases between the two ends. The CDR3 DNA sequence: TGCGCCAGCAGCTTGAGCCTGAACACCGGGGAGCTGTTTTTT. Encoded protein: CASSLSLNTGELFF.

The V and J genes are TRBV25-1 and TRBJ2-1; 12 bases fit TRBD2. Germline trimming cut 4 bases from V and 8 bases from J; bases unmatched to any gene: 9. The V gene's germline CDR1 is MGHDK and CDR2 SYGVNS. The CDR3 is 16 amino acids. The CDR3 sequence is CASSARTSGKLDEQFF. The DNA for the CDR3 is TGTGCCAGCAGTGCCCGGACTAGCGGGAAACTAGATGAGCAGTTCTTC.

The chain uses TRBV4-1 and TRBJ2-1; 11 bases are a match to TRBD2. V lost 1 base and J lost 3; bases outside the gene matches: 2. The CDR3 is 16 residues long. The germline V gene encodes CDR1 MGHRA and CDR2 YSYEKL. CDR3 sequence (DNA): TGCGCCAGCAGCCAAGGACTAGCGGGGCGCTACAATGAGCAGTTCTTC. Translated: CASSQGLAGRYNEQFF.

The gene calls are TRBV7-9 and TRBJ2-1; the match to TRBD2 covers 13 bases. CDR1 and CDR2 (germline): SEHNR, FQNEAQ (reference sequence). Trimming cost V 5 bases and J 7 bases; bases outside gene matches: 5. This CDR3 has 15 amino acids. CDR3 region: CASSPGLAGMNEQFF. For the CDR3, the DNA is TGTGCCAGCAGCCCGGGACTAGCGGGGATGAATGAGCAGTTCTTC. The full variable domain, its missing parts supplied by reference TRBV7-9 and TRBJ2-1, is DTGVSQNPRHKITKRGQNVTFRCDPISEHNRLYWYRQTLGQGPEFLTYFQNEAQLEKSRLLSDRFSAERPKGSFSTLEIQRTEQGDSAMYLCASSPGLAGMNEQFFGPGTRLTVL.

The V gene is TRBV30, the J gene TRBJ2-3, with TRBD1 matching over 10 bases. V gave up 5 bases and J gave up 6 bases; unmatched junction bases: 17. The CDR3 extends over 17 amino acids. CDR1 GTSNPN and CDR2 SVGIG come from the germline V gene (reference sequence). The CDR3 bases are TGTGCCTGGCGGGGGGGGCTGTGGGACAGGGGCAGGGATACGCAGTATTTT. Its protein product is CAWRGGLWDRGRDTQYF.